Shown below are 11 T cell receptor beta chains from a single sample sequenced in a study of T cells in Graves' hyperthyroidism and ophthalmopathy. TCR beta CDR3 regions were amplified from RNA transcripts. First-round RT-PCR of the TCR CDR3 relied on the HTBI primer set. TCRdb used MiXCR to reprocess the multiplex PCR reads, holding one entry per CDR3 protein. In the table there are some 720,000 distinct CDR3 sequences, about 15% of which are singletons. The sequencing sample was made of blood. These receptors originate from a man between 18 and 29 years old with Graves' hyperthyroidism.

This clonotype was detected many times. The chain has TRBV12-3 or TRBV12-4 and TRBJ1-1; possible D gene TRBD1, 5 bases. This CDR3 has 12 residues. Trimming cost V 3 bases and J 9 bases, with 11 bases left between them. CDR3 DNA: TGTGCCAGCAGTTTTCCGGCAGGGAAAGCTTTCTTT. It yields the protein CASSFPAGKAFF.

This clonotype was seen repeatedly, ten times or more. The chain combines TRBV3-1 with TRBJ2-1; TRBD1 matches at 11 bases. The CDR3 spans 16 residues. The V gene end was trimmed by 1 base and the J gene end by 6 bases; junction bases not matched to a gene: 5. Germline CDR1 is LGHDT and CDR2 is YNNKEL (reference sequence). CDR3 nucleotide sequence: TGTGCCAGCAGCCAAGTCGGGACAGGGGGACGCAATGAGCAGTTCTTC. Its translation is CASSQVGTGGRNEQFF.

The table lists this clonotype with many counts. The V gene is TRBV2, the J gene TRBJ2-7; TRBD2 agrees at 11 bases. The CDR3 totals 14 residues. J lost 4 bases, V lost 2 bases, and 1 base had no gene match. Germline CDR1 reads SNHLY; CDR2 reads FYNNEI. The CDR3: CASSETSGSYEQYF. DNA for the CDR3: TGTGCCAGCAGTGAAACTAGCGGGAGTTACGAGCAGTACTTC.

A remark on this clonotype: Just one base apart from a much larger clone, this may be a read error. The chain links TRBV28 to TRBJ1-5; D uncertain. The V and J ends lost 11 bases and 5 bases respectively, with 16 bases between them. Germline V gene sequence: CDR1 MDHEN, CDR2 SYDVKM. The CDR3 sequence is 13 residues long. The CDR3 sequence is CAGTPWGDQPQHF. Written as DNA, the CDR3 is TGTGCCGGCACCCCTTGGGGAGATCAGCCCCAGCATTTT.

This clonotype was found many times. The rearrangement joins TRBV27 to TRBJ1-2, with 10 bases matching TRBD1. The CDR3 length is 14 residues. Trimming took 1 base from V and 10 from J; bases not matched to a gene: 6. Germline V lookup: CDR1 MNHEY, CDR2 SMNVEV (reference sequence). CDR3 protein: CASSLFRQGADYTF. The CDR3 DNA reads as TGTGCCAGCAGTTTATTTCGACAGGGGGCCGACTACACCTTC.

This clonotype showed up many times. This CDR3 reads CAIGNRYNEQFF. CDR3 DNA sequence: TGTGCCATTGGAAACAGGTACAATGAGCAGTTCTTC. The chain employs TRBV19 and TRBJ2-1; D perhaps matches TRBD1 (5 bases). The CDR3 has 12 amino acids. V was shortened by 10 bases and J by 4 bases, with 11 bases between the two germline ends. CDR1 is LNHDA and CDR2 is SQIVND in the germline V gene (reference sequence).

This chain connects TRBV5-8 to TRBJ1-4, with D perhaps matching TRBD1 (5 bases). Between the trimmed V and J ends, which lost 4 bases and 3 bases, there was a span of 7 bases. The CDR3 extends over 13 amino acids. The V gene's germline CDR1 is SGHTS and CDR2 YDEGEE. The CDR3 region is CASSGGPNEKLFF. CDR3 DNA: TGTGCCAGCAGCGGGGGACCTAATGAAAAACTGTTTTTT.

The J gene is TRBJ2-1, the V gene TRBV15; either TRBD1 or TRBD2 may supply D (5 bases each). The V end was cut by 0 bases, the J end by 8 bases, with 20 bases between. There are 17 residues in the CDR3. Germline V gene data show CDR1 as LNHNV and CDR2 as YYDKDF (reference sequence). CDR3 nucleotides: TGTGCCACCAGCAGAGATCACGGGACCAGGCTCATGGATGAGCAGTTCTTC. Its protein is CATSRDHGTRLMDEQFF.

This clonotype occurred many times. At one boundary the junction diverges from the germline segment, which might be a read error. V and J are TRBV12-3 or TRBV12-4 and TRBJ1-1; tentatively, D is TRBD1 (5 bases). This CDR3 contains 12 residues. CDR3 sequence (DNA): TGTGCCGGCAGTTCCGACAGAACAGAAGCTTTCTTT. Its translation is CAGSSDRTEAFF.

The sample holds a few counts of this clonotype. The rearrangement uses TRBV20-1 and TRBJ2-7; 7 positions match TRBD1. The CDR3 runs to 14 residues. The germline CDR1 and CDR2 sequences are DFQATT and SNEGSKA (reference sequence). V lost 6 bases, J lost 2 bases, and 10 bases stayed unmatched. The CDR3 nucleotides read TGCAGTGCGAGTACCGGGACAGCAGCCTACGAGCAGTACTTC. It translates to CSASTGTAAYEQYF.

The rearrangement uses TRBV27 and TRBJ2-2; 8 nucleotides align to TRBD1. Germline V gives CDR1 MNHEY, CDR2 SMNVEV (reference sequence). Losses at the gene ends were 6 bases for V and 6 bases for J; bases not matched to a gene: 6. There are 14 residues in the CDR3. CDR3 bases: TGTGCCAGCAGAAAGGGACAGGCGGCCGGGGAGCTGTTTTTT. As protein: CASRKGQAAGELFF.